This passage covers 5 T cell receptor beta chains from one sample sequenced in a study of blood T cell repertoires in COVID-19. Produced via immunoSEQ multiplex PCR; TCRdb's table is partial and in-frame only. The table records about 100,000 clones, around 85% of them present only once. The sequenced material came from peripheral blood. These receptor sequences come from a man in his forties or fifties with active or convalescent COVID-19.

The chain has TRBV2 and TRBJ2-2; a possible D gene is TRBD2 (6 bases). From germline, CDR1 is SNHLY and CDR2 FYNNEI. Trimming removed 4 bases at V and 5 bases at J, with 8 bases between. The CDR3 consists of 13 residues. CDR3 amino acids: CASSAEGTGELFF. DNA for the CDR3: TGTGCCAGCAGTGCGGAGGGGACCGGGGAGCTGTTTTTT.

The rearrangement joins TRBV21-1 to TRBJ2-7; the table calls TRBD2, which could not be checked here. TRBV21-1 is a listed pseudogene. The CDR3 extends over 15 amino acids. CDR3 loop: CASSKVTGSSYEQYF. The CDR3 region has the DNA TGTGCCAGCAGCAAAGTGACGGGGTCCTCCTACGAGCAGTACTTC.

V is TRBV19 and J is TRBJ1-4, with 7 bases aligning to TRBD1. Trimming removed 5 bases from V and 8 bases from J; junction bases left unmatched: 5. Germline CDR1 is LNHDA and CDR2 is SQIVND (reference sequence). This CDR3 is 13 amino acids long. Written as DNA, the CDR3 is TGTGCCAGTAGTGTCGACAGGGCGGAAAAACTGTTTTTT. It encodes CASSVDRAEKLFF.

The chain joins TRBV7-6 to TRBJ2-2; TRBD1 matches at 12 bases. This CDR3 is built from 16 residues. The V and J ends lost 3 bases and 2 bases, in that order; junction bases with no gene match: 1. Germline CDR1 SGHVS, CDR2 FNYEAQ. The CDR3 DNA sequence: TGTGCCAGCAGCTTGGGACAGGGGGCTAACACCGGGGAGCTGTTTTTT. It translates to CASSLGQGANTGELFF.

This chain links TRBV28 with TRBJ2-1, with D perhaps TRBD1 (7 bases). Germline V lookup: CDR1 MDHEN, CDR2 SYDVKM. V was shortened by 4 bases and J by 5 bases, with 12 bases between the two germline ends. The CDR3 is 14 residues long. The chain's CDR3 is CASSSAGGNNEQFF. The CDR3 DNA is TGTGCCAGCAGTTCGGCAGGGGGGAACAATGAGCAGTTCTTC.